The clone carrying this T cell receptor beta chain was counted a single time. This sample was included in a study of cytomegalovirus exposure and HLA in healthy donors. Only in-frame clones appear in the TCRdb table, and some are missing; sequencing was by immunoSEQ multiplex PCR. The data contain under 150,000 clones, roughly 92% of them seen just once; the ten biggest clones take up 0.6% to 0.8%. The CDR3 spans 14 residues. The trim removed 0 bases at V and 5 bases at J, leaving 3 bases unmatched. Germline lookup yields CDR1 SGDLS and CDR2 YYNGEE. The clonotype was recovered from a man between 18 and 35 years old in good health and CMV-seronegative. The sample taken for sequencing was PBMCs. The genes are TRBV9 and TRBJ2-7; 9 bases map to TRBD1. The CDR3 region is CASSVETGGDEQYF. DNA of the CDR3: TGTGCCAGCAGCGTAGAGACAGGGGGGGACGAGCAGTACTTC.